These 25 T cell receptor beta chains were sequenced from one sample in a study of radiotherapy plus CTLA-4 blockade in lung cancer. Libraries were prepared by immunoSEQ multiplex PCR; TCRdb keeps only in-frame clonotypes and omits some of them. The table has 35,000 to 50,000 clones, approximately 70% seen once. The sample here was peripheral blood, taken from a patient treated with radiotherapy plus ipilimumab. Source of these receptors: a human donor with non-small cell lung cancer who had a complete response to radiotherapy plus ipilimumab.

A word on this clone: The junction and the germline gene differ at one end; a read error may be behind it. The identical CDR3 is also encoded by other nucleotide sequences in the sample. This chain uses TRBV25-1 with TRBJ1-4, with no clear D. CDR1 MGHDK and CDR2 SYGVNS come from the germline V gene. The length of the CDR3 is 14 residues. The CDR3 DNA is TGTGCCAGCACCCTCAGTTCCACTAATGAAAAACTGTTTTTC. Its protein product is CASTLSSTNEKLFF. The complete variable domain, with remaining parts taken from reference TRBV25-1 and TRBJ1-4, reads EADIYQTPRYLVIGTGKKITLECSQTMGHDKMYWYQQDPGMELHLIHYSYGVNSTEKGDLSSESTVSRIRTEHFPLTLESARPSHTSQYLCASTLSSTNEKLFFGSGTQLSVL.

This chain links TRBV9 with TRBJ1-1, with 8 bases lining up with TRBD1. V gave up 0 bases and J gave up 0 bases; unmatched junction bases: 1. The germline CDR1 and CDR2 sequences are SGDLS and YYNGEE. CDR3 length equals 15 residues. The chain's CDR3 is CASSVGDRLNTEAFF. In nucleotides, the CDR3 is TGTGCCAGCAGCGTAGGGGACAGGTTGAACACTGAAGCTTTCTTT.

This sequence joins TRBV5-4 and TRBJ2-1; D remains unclear. The length of the CDR3 is 12 residues. Germline V gene data show CDR1 as SGHNT and CDR2 as YYREEE (reference sequence). V lost 2 bases and J 6 bases, leaving 6 bases between the germline ends. CDR3 nucleotides: TGTGCCAGCAGCTTCCATTCCAATGAGCAGTTCTTC. It codes for CASSFHSNEQFF.

V usage is TRBV5-1 and J usage is TRBJ2-1; the D gene is possibly TRBD1 (5 bases). The CDR3 covers 14 residues. Germline CDR1 and CDR2: SGHRS and YFSETQ. V lost 0 bases and J 5 bases, leaving 9 bases between the germline ends. The CDR3 region is CASSLGMGHNEQFF. The CDR3 DNA follows: TGCGCCAGCAGCTTGGGTATGGGGCACAATGAGCAGTTCTTC.

The chain recombines TRBV12-5 with TRBJ1-1; D may be TRBD1 (5 bases). This CDR3 comprises 13 residues. Germline assignment: CDR1 LGHNT and CDR2 FRNRAP. V lost 2 bases and J 5 bases, leaving 9 bases between the germline ends. CDR3: CASGLIAGTEAFF. The CDR3 DNA reads as TGTGCTAGTGGTTTGATCGCAGGGACTGAAGCTTTCTTT.

This sequence joins TRBV18 and TRBJ1-1, with 11 bases fitting TRBD1. V trimming: 6 bases; J trimming: 3 bases; junction bases outside the gene matches: 6. The CDR3 sequence is 15 residues long. Germline V CDR1 and CDR2: KGHSH, LQKENI. For the CDR3, the DNA is TGTGCCAGCTCGGACAGGGACAGGGGGTACACTGAAGCTTTCTTT. Translation: CASSDRDRGYTEAFF.

The chain links TRBV30 to TRBJ1-2; possibly TRBD1 for D (6 bases). The CDR3 sequence is 14 residues long. V dropped 2 bases and J dropped 4 bases, with 14 bases sitting between them. The germline CDR1 and CDR2 sequences are GTSNPN and SVGIG (reference sequence). This CDR3 is CAWSPGGLAYGYTF. The CDR3 nucleotides read TGTGCCTGGAGTCCCGGGGGGCTTGCCTATGGCTACACCTTC.

This clone has more than one count but fewer than ten. This chain joins TRBV7-9 and TRBJ1-4, with D possibly TRBD1 on 5 matching bases. This CDR3 comprises 16 residues. V lost 5 bases, J lost 8 bases, and 21 bases lay in between. Germline V gives CDR1 SEHNR, CDR2 FQNEAQ (reference sequence). The CDR3 DNA sequence: TGTGCCAGCAGCGACCGGGACTTCCTCTCGAGAGAAAAACTGTTTTTT. It is translated as CASSDRDFLSREKLFF.

The chain combines TRBV9 with TRBJ1-1, with 7 bases lining up with TRBD1. Germline CDR1 is SGDLS and CDR2 is YYNGEE. The CDR3 length is 16 residues. V was clipped by 3 bases and J by 1 base; unmatched bases: 9. Here the CDR3 DNA reads TGTGCCAGCAGCGGCGGAGGGGGCCTTCCGAACACTGAAGCTTTCTTT. It specifies CASSGGGGLPNTEAFF. Full variable domain (remainder filled in from reference TRBV9 and TRBJ1-1): DSGVTQTPKHLITATGQRVTLRCSPRSGDLSVYWYQQSLDQGLQFLIQYYNGEERAKGNILERFSAQQFPDLHSELNLSSLELGDSALYFCASSGGGGLPNTEAFFGQGTRLTVV.

In nucleotides, the CDR3 is TGTGCCAGTAGTATAGATGGAACAGGGCTTCGCTACACCTTC. Its protein is CASSIDGTGLRYTF. This chain uses TRBV19 with TRBJ1-2; TRBD1 might be the D (6 bases). The CDR3 is 14 residues long. Germline CDR1 reads LNHDA; CDR2 reads SQIVND (reference sequence). V was trimmed by 0 bases and J by 9 bases, leaving 14 bases between them. Looking up the rest from reference TRBV19 and TRBJ1-2 gives the full variable domain: DGGITQSPKYLFRKEGQNVTLSCEQNLNHDAMYWYRQDPGQGLRLIYYSQIVNDFQKGDIAEGYSVSREKKESFPLTVTSAQKNPTAFYLCASSIDGTGLRYTFGSGTRLTVV.

The chain recombines TRBV29-1 with TRBJ2-3, with a possible D match to TRBD1 (5 bases). Per the germline V gene, CDR1 is SQVTM and CDR2 is ANQGSEA. The CDR3 runs 13 residues. V gave up 4 bases and J gave up 6 bases, with 14 bases separating them. This CDR3 is CSVARGRMDTQYF. The CDR3 DNA reads TGCAGCGTTGCAAGGGGTCGTATGGATACGCAGTATTTT.

The chain couples TRBV27 to TRBJ2-3; D possibly corresponds to TRBD2 (5 bases). Trimming took 3 bases from V and 6 from J, leaving 31 bases between them. This CDR3 is built from 20 residues. Per germline, CDR1 MNHEY and CDR2 SMNVEV (reference sequence). CDR3: CASSLLRVLGLRVVKDTQYF. CDR3 coding DNA: TGTGCCAGCAGTTTGTTGCGGGTGTTAGGATTGAGGGTGGTGAAGGATACGCAGTATTTT.

The CDR3 nucleotides are TGTGCCAGCAGTGGATCGGGACAGAACCATTCACCCCTCCACTTT. It yields the protein CASSGSGQNHSPLHF. The chain carries TRBV11-2 and TRBJ1-6; TRBD1 matches at 7 bases. Per the germline V gene, CDR1 is SGHAT and CDR2 is FQNNGV. This CDR3 comprises 15 residues. With 6 bases clipped from V and 8 bases from J, the junction kept 10 bases outside the gene matches.

This clone has a handful of counts. The chain combines TRBV4-1 with TRBJ2-4; 11 bases match TRBD2. Trimming took 0 bases from V and 7 from J; bases not matched to a gene: 5. CDR1 and CDR2 (germline): MGHRA, YSYEKL. The CDR3 covers 16 residues. This CDR3 is CASSQDRASGRNIQYF. The DNA of the CDR3 is TGCGCCAGCAGCCAAGATCGCGCTAGCGGGAGGAACATTCAGTACTTC.

V and J are TRBV7-2 and TRBJ1-5; 9 bases are a match to TRBD1. CDR1 and CDR2 (germline): SGHTA, FQGNSA. The ends lost 6 bases at V and 0 bases at J; junction bases unmatched: 9. This CDR3 is built from 17 residues. CDR3 loop: CASRLDRGGYSNQPQHF. The CDR3 nucleotides are TGTGCCAGCAGACTTGACAGGGGGGGTTATAGCAATCAGCCCCAGCATTTT.

V usage is TRBV7-2 and J usage is TRBJ2-4; unclear D gene. The CDR3 is 15 residues long. V lost 1 base, J lost 1 base, and 8 bases lay in between. Looked up from germline, CDR1 is SGHTA and CDR2 is FQGNSA. CDR3 protein: CASSLGILAKNIQYF. DNA of the CDR3: TGTGCCAGCAGCTTAGGTATCCTGGCCAAAAACATTCAGTACTTC.

The V and J genes are TRBV30 and TRBJ2-5; 10 nucleotides match TRBD2. The J call is doubtful: the DNA matches TRBJ2-7 better. The CDR3 consists of 15 residues. Germline V gene sequence: CDR1 GTSNPN, CDR2 SVGIG (reference sequence). In DNA form, the CDR3 reads TGTGCCTGGAGCGCCACCAGCGGGAGGGTCCACGAGCAGTACTTC. Translated, it gives CAWSATSGRVHEQYF.

The chain employs TRBV19 and TRBJ2-7; D not certain. Germline CDR1 reads LNHDA; CDR2 reads SQIVND (reference sequence). The CDR3 is 13 amino acids. Deletions cut 3 bases from V and 3 bases from J, with 9 bases between. The CDR3 sequence is CASSISPLYEQYF. In DNA, the CDR3 is TGTGCCAGTAGTATTTCCCCCCTCTACGAGCAGTACTTC. Full variable domain (rest looked up from reference TRBV19 and TRBJ2-7): DGGITQSPKYLFRKEGQNVTLSCEQNLNHDAMYWYRQDPGQGLRLIYYSQIVNDFQKGDIAEGYSVSREKKESFPLTVTSAQKNPTAFYLCASSISPLYEQYFGPGTRLTVT.

This chain connects TRBV4-1 to TRBJ2-1, with a tentative D call TRBD2 (6 bases). CDR1 is MGHRA and CDR2 is YSYEKL in the germline V gene. This CDR3 has 13 amino acids. Trimming took off 7 bases at V and 5 bases at J, with 12 bases between the two ends. The CDR3 loop reads CASTAGLNNEQFF. Here the CDR3 DNA reads TGCGCCAGCACCGCGGGACTCAACAATGAGCAGTTCTTC.

CDR3 sequence (DNA): TGTGCCATCAGTGGGCAGGGCACCTACGAGCAGTACTTC. This gives the protein CAISGQGTYEQYF. V usage is TRBV10-3 and J usage is TRBJ2-7; a possible D gene is TRBD1 (5 bases). CDR1 is ENHRY and CDR2 is SYGVKD in the germline V gene. V lost 4 bases, J lost 2 bases, and 9 bases lay in between. CDR3 length: 13 residues.

By sample fraction, this clone is medium-sized. In nucleotides, the CDR3 is TGTGCCAGCAGCCAGAAGGTGCAGGGAATCGGGGAGCAGTACTTC. Residues: CASSQKVQGIGEQYF. This chain uses TRBV7-8 with TRBJ2-7, with D possibly matching TRBD1 (5 bases). Germline V gene sequence: CDR1 SGHVS, CDR2 FQNEAQ. V lost 5 bases, J lost 7 bases, and 21 bases lay in between. The CDR3 sequence is 15 residues long.

Comment on this clone: Additional DNA sequences in this sample encode the identical CDR3. J is TRBJ2-3 and V is TRBV30, with a weak D call TRBD2 (5 bases). Per germline, CDR1 GTSNPN and CDR2 SVGIG (reference sequence). Trimming took off 5 bases at V and 0 bases at J, with 12 bases between the two ends. The CDR3 extends over 14 amino acids. The CDR3 spells CAWGLKASTDTQYF. For the CDR3, the DNA is TGTGCCTGGGGACTCAAGGCAAGCACAGATACGCAGTATTTT.

The gene calls are TRBV25-1 and TRBJ2-6; D gene ambiguous. The V gene lost 6 bases and the J gene lost 0 bases, with 3 bases spanning the gap. Germline loops: CDR1 MGHDK, CDR2 SYGVNS. The CDR3 loop spans 13 amino acids. The CDR3 DNA reads as TGTGCCAGCAGCAGCTCTGGGGCCAACGTCCTGACTTTC. Its protein is CASSSSGANVLTF.

The rearrangement links TRBV7-2 to TRBJ1-6, with 8 bases lining up with TRBD1. The V segment lost 7 bases and the J segment 10 bases; nucleotides outside the gene matches: 6. The CDR3 totals 13 residues. Germline V CDR1 and CDR2: SGHTA, FQGNSA. CDR3 in DNA: TGTGCCAGCACCCATGGACAGGGATCACCCCTCCACTTT. This gives the protein CASTHGQGSPLHF. The entire variable domain, with the rest obtained from reference TRBV7-2 and TRBJ1-6, is as follows: GAGVSQSPSNKVTEKGKDVELRCDPISGHTALYWYRQSLGQGLEFLIYFQGNSAPDKSGLPSDRFSAERTGGSVSTLTIQRTQQEDSAVYLCASTHGQGSPLHFGNGTRLTVT.

This clone appeared a few times. One junction end disagrees with the germline gene, perhaps due to a read error. The genes are TRBV4-1 and TRBJ2-7; D is perhaps TRBD2 (5 bases). The CDR3 spans 14 residues. Per germline, CDR1 MGHRA and CDR2 YSYEKL. The CDR3 DNA reads as TGTGCCAGCAGCCAACTCCGGACTGGCTACGAGCAGTACTTC. This encodes CASSQLRTGYEQYF.